The 23 T cell receptor beta chains below were found in one sample sequenced in a study of Graves' ophthalmopathy and Graves' hyperthyroidism. Amplification from RNA transcripts yielded the TCR beta CDR3 regions. First-round RT-PCR with HTBI primers preceded a second-round multiplex PCR. TCRdb passed the multiplex PCR reads through MiXCR, listing each CDR3 protein once. The profile shows hundreds of thousands of distinct CDR3 sequences, roughly 41% of them singletons. Sequenced material: peripheral blood. Receptors were obtained from an adult man with Graves' ophthalmopathy.

J is TRBJ2-7 and V is TRBV6-2 or TRBV6-3; 7 nucleotides agree with TRBD2. The CDR3 runs 14 residues. The V segment lost 0 bases and the J segment 6 bases; nucleotides outside the gene matches: 5. Germline CDR1 and CDR2: MNHEY and SVGEGT. The DNA for the CDR3 is TGTGCCAGCAGTTACTCGACTAGCACCCCCGAGCAGTACTTC. It encodes CASSYSTSTPEQYF.

On this clonotype itself: Being one base from a much bigger clone, this may be a read error. This CDR3 fails to terminate in the conserved phenylalanine or tryptophan, so it likely reflects a read error. The chain links TRBV24-1 to TRBJ1-1; weak D call: TRBD1 (5 bases). With 8 bases removed from V and 5 bases from J, the gap between germline ends came to 17 bases. Germline CDR1 reads KGHDR; CDR2 reads SFDVKD. The CDR3 loop spans 14 amino acids. The CDR3: CATTSWRGRTEAFL. The CDR3 DNA follows: TGTGCCACCACGTCGTGGAGGGGTCGGACTGAAGCTTTCCTT.

This clonotype showed up many times. The V and J genes are TRBV5-8 and TRBJ1-2; 7 bases line up with TRBD1. The V and J ends lost 4 bases and 1 base, in that order; junction bases with no gene match: 10. Looked up from germline, CDR1 is SGHTS and CDR2 is YDEGEE. The CDR3 spans 16 residues. The DNA for the CDR3 is TGTGCCAGCAGCACCGCCGGGACAGTCCGTAACTATGGCTACACCTTC. This translates into CASSTAGTVRNYGYTF.

The rearrangement uses TRBV7-9 and TRBJ2-2, with D perhaps assigned TRBD1 or TRBD2 (5 bases each). The CDR3 is 13 amino acids. Trimming left V 6 bases short and J 11 bases short, with 16 bases between. Germline CDR1 is SEHNR and CDR2 is FQNEAQ (reference sequence). CDR3 in DNA: TGTGCCAGCAGTTACCGGCTCCGGGACGAGCTGTTTTTT. Translating gives CASSYRLRDELFF.

This clonotype came up a few times. This chain uses TRBV2 with TRBJ2-5; 7 bases are a match to TRBD2. V lost 6 bases and J lost 5; bases outside the gene matches: 9. The CDR3 extends over 14 amino acids. Germline lookup yields CDR1 SNHLY and CDR2 FYNNEI. The CDR3 DNA reads TGTGCCAGCAGCAAGCTAGCGGCGGGGGAGACCCAGTACTTC. Amino acids: CASSKLAAGETQYF.

The gene calls are TRBV12-3 or TRBV12-4 and TRBJ1-2; weak D call: TRBD1 (6 bases). V shed 7 bases and J shed 3 bases, with 21 bases lying between them. The CDR3 sequence is 16 residues long. This CDR3 is CASNLRGRGFHYGYTF. CDR3 sequence (DNA): TGTGCCAGCAACCTGCGGGGGAGGGGGTTCCACTATGGCTACACCTTC.

This chain links TRBV25-1 with TRBJ2-7; tentative D call: TRBD2 (5 bases). The CDR3 spans 13 residues. CDR1 MGHDK and CDR2 SYGVNS come from the germline V gene. Between the trimmed V and J ends, which lost 7 bases and 6 bases, there was a span of 16 bases. DNA for the CDR3: TGTGCCAGCAAGGGCGGGCGCTACTCCGAGCAGTACTTC. Translating gives CASKGGRYSEQYF.

This clonotype was seen ten or more times. This rearrangement joins TRBV10-3 to TRBJ2-7; 8 bases match TRBD1. CDR1 and CDR2 from the germline V gene are ENHRY and SYGVKD. This CDR3 contains 15 residues. Losses at the gene ends were 6 bases for V and 2 bases for J; bases not matched to a gene: 9. As DNA, the CDR3 is TGTGCCATCAGGCCCTCCGGGACAGGAACCTACGAGCAGTACTTC. Translating it yields CAIRPSGTGTYEQYF.

This clonotype was seen ten or more times. V and J are TRBV19 and TRBJ2-6; 9 nucleotides align to TRBD1. The CDR3 spans 16 residues. The germline CDR1 and CDR2 sequences are LNHDA and SQIVND (reference sequence). The J segment lost 1 base and the V segment lost 4 bases, leaving 2 bases of the junction unmatched. CDR3 amino acids: CASSSGTGSGANVLTF. The CDR3 coding sequence is TGTGCCAGTAGTAGTGGGACAGGGTCTGGGGCCAACGTCCTGACTTTC.

This clonotype was found a few times. This sequence joins TRBV6-1 and TRBJ1-5; D is unresolved. Trimming stripped 2 bases from V and 4 bases from J, with 6 bases between. CDR1 is MNHNS and CDR2 is SASEGT in the germline V gene. The CDR3 is 13 residues long. DNA for the CDR3: TGTGCCAGCAGTGAACGCACGAATCAGCCCCAGCATTTT. This gives the protein CASSERTNQPQHF.

This clonotype was observed a single time. The CDR3 does not close with the conserved phenylalanine or tryptophan, likely indicating a read error. It is unclear where the CDR3 begins or ends on the DNA, so no DNA is shown, and the CDR3 is as TCRdb lists it. The chain recombines TRBV29-1 with TRBJ1-1; TRBD1 was called by the table and not checked on the DNA. The CDR3 totals 10 residues, both ends included. CDR1 is SQVTM, CDR2 ANQGSEA, per germline. CDR3 amino acids: CSGGQGALVR.

The CDR3 loop is CSAAGTGVHQPQHF. In DNA, the CDR3 is TGCAGTGCTGCCGGGACAGGGGTTCATCAGCCCCAGCATTTT. The chain links TRBV20-1 to TRBJ1-5, with 10 bases identical to TRBD1. CDR1 DFQATT and CDR2 SNEGSKA come from the germline V gene (reference sequence). The CDR3 has 14 amino acids. The V and J ends lost 5 bases and 5 bases, in that order; junction bases with no gene match: 6.

Comments on this clonotype: The junction and the germline gene differ at one end; a read error may be behind it. This chain uses TRBV25-1 with TRBJ2-2, with 7 bases aligning to TRBD1. Germline V gene data show CDR1 as MGHDK and CDR2 as SYGVNS. CDR3 size: 14 residues. The CDR3 DNA is TGTGCCAGCAGCCAGGGACAGTTCACCGGGGAGCTGCTTTTT. This gives the protein CASSQGQFTGELLF.

The table lists this clonotype with many counts. V usage is TRBV29-1 and J usage is TRBJ2-7, with 9 bases fitting TRBD1. V trimming: 4 bases; J trimming: 6 bases; junction bases outside the gene matches: 4. This CDR3 comprises 12 residues. The V gene's germline CDR1 is SQVTM and CDR2 ANQGSEA. The CDR3 nucleotides are TGCAGCGTTGTACAGGGGGCTATCGAGCAGTACTTC. It translates to CSVVQGAIEQYF.

This clonotype was detected a few times. The chain couples TRBV7-9 to TRBJ2-5; D may be TRBD2 (6 bases). There are 13 residues in the CDR3. CDR1 SEHNR and CDR2 FQNEAQ come from the germline V gene (reference sequence). Trimming stripped 5 bases from V and 2 bases from J, with 9 bases between. CDR3 DNA: TGTGCCAGCAGCCACCGGGAGCAAGAGACCCAGTACTTC. Its protein product is CASSHREQETQYF.

This clonotype was seen a handful of times. The rearrangement uses TRBV6-2 or TRBV6-3 and TRBJ1-6; D gene unclear. Trimming stripped 0 bases from V and 10 bases from J, with 13 bases between. Germline V gene data show CDR1 as MNHEY and CDR2 as SVGEGT. This CDR3 has 15 residues. CDR3 in DNA: TGTGCCAGCAGTTACTCGAACGGGGTGGACTCACCCCTCCACTTT. It is translated as CASSYSNGVDSPLHF.

This clonotype has just a few counts. The chain carries TRBV6-5 and TRBJ1-5; D ambiguous. Germline V gene data show CDR1 as MNHEY and CDR2 as SVGAGI. Trimming left V 7 bases short and J 1 base short, with 8 bases between. The CDR3 is 13 amino acids. The CDR3 sequence: CASTMLSNQPQHF. In DNA form, the CDR3 reads TGTGCCAGCACCATGTTAAGCAATCAGCCCCAGCATTTT.

The chain joins TRBV7-9 to TRBJ1-5, with D unresolved. This CDR3 contains 13 residues. Trimming shortened V by 8 bases and J by 5 bases, and 13 bases separated the two germline ends. The germline CDR1 and CDR2 sequences are SEHNR and FQNEAQ (reference sequence). The CDR3: CASSFRPDQPQHF. The CDR3 DNA is TGTGCCAGCTCCTTCCGTCCGGATCAGCCCCAGCATTTT. The whole variable domain, remainder taken from reference TRBV7-9 and TRBJ1-5, is DTGVSQNPRHKITKRGQNVTFRCDPISEHNRLYWYRQTLGQGPEFLTYFQNEAQLEKSRLLSDRFSAERPKGSFSTLEIQRTEQGDSAMYLCASSFRPDQPQHFGDGTRLSIL.

The chain recombines TRBV25-1 with TRBJ2-7, with D unclear. The CDR3 has 12 amino acids. Trimming removed 8 bases at V and 2 bases at J, with 10 bases between. Looked up from germline, CDR1 is MGHDK and CDR2 is SYGVNS. The CDR3 nucleotides read TGTGCCAGCTTCGGCGGACCCTACGAGCAGTACTTC. This gives the protein CASFGGPYEQYF.

In this sample, this clonotype turned up many times. The chain employs TRBV7-9 and TRBJ1-2; D not resolved. This CDR3 is 17 amino acids long. Deletions cut 4 bases from V and 0 bases from J, with 18 bases between. The germline V gene has CDR1 SEHNR and CDR2 FQNEAQ (reference sequence). CDR3 residues: CASSSAVLLEANYGYTF. The CDR3, as DNA: TGTGCCAGCAGCTCCGCCGTCCTACTCGAAGCTAACTATGGCTACACCTTC.

This clonotype was seen repeatedly, ten times or more. The chain links TRBV7-9 to TRBJ1-5, with 7 bases lining up with TRBD1. Germline values: CDR1 SEHNR, CDR2 FQNEAQ (reference sequence). The J segment lost 5 bases and the V segment lost 3 bases, leaving 1 base of the junction unmatched. This CDR3 comprises 13 residues. CDR3 nucleotides: TGTGCCAGCAGCTTCACAGGGGATCAGCCCCAGCATTTT. Amino acids: CASSFTGDQPQHF.

The CDR3 loop reads CASSLTGVGGYTF. For the CDR3, the DNA is TGTGCCAGCAGCCTTACAGGGGTTGGCGGCTACACCTTC. This sequence joins TRBV12-3 or TRBV12-4 and TRBJ1-2, with TRBD1 matching 7 bases. The J segment lost 8 bases and the V segment lost 6 bases, leaving 9 bases of the junction unmatched. The CDR3 has 13 amino acids.

The table lists this clonotype with a few counts. One end of the junction fails to match germline, which may point to a read error. The J gene is TRBJ1-5, the V gene TRBV24-1; possible D gene TRBD1, 6 bases. CDR3 length: 15 residues. The germline V gene has CDR1 KGHDR and CDR2 SFDVKD. The CDR3 DNA follows: TGTGCCAGCAGTTCTAGTACAGGGAACAATCAGCCCCAGCATTTT. Translated: CASSSSTGNNQPQHF.